The present TCR beta chain was sequenced within a study of regulatory T cells in long-lasting Graves disease. Time point given: persistent/refractory GD, antithyroid drugs over 5 years with positive TRAb. PBMC-extracted RNA yielded the TCR library. It was American Thyroid Association guidelines that determined Graves' disease diagnosis. Construction of TCR beta libraries relied on iRepertoire HTBI primers and on Arm-PCR targeting CDR3 regions. In the source study's methods: The identification of 60 or so TRBV and 14 TRBJ segments was made across samples. TCRdb reanalysed the multiplex PCR reads using MiXCR and keeps one entry per CDR3 protein. These V and J calls are TCRdb output, not the study's own analysis. The sample lists some 430,000 distinct CDR3 sequences, roughly 21% occurring once. Germline V CDR1 and CDR2: MNHEY, SVGEGT. This CDR3 is 14 amino acids long. The V segment lost 3 bases and the J segment 3 bases; nucleotides outside the gene matches: 5.

V usage is TRBV6-2 or TRBV6-3 and J usage is TRBJ2-7, with 7 bases aligning to TRBD1. The specimen was peripheral blood mononuclear cells (PBMCs), collected when the disease was refractory, from a patient treated with antithyroid drugs. The TCR was taken from a female donor with Graves disease. The CDR3 DNA reads as TGTGCCAGCAGTTATAAGGGGGCGGGCTACGAGCAGTACTTC. Protein product: CASSYKGAGYEQYF.